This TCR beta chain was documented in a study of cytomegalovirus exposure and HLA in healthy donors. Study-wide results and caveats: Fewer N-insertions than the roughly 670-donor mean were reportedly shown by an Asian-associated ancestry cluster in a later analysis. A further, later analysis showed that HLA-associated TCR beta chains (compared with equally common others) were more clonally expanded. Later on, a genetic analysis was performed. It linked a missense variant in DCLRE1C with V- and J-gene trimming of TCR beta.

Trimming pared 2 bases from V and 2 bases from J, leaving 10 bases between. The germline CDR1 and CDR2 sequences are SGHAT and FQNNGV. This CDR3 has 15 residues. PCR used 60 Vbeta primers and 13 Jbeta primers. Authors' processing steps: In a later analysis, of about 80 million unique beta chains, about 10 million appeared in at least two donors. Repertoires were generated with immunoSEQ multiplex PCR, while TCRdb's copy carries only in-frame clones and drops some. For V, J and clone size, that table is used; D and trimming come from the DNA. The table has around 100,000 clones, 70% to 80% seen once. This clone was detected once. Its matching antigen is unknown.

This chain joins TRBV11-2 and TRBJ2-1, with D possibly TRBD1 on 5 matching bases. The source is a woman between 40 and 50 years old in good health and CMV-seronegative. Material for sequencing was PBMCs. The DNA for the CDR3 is TGTGCCAGCAGCTTATCGCAGGGTGCCTACAATGAGCAGTTCTTC. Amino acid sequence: CASSLSQGAYNEQFF.